This T cell receptor beta chain was identified during a study of blood T cell repertoires in COVID-19. The method was immunoSEQ multiplex PCR; TCRdb's version includes in-frame clones alone and lacks a portion of them. The sample lists about 52,000 clones; about nine tenths were seen once. V lost 5 bases, J lost 6 bases, and 4 bases stayed unmatched. The CDR3 length is 14 residues. Germline V CDR1 and CDR2: KGHSH, LQKENI. This sequence originates from a man aged 45-65 years with active COVID-19. The V gene is TRBV18, the J gene TRBJ2-2; TRBD1 matches 9 bases. The sample taken for sequencing was peripheral blood. The chain's CDR3 is CASSTRQGAGELFF. The CDR3 DNA follows: TGTGCCAGCTCAACTCGACAGGGGGCCGGGGAGCTGTTTTTT.